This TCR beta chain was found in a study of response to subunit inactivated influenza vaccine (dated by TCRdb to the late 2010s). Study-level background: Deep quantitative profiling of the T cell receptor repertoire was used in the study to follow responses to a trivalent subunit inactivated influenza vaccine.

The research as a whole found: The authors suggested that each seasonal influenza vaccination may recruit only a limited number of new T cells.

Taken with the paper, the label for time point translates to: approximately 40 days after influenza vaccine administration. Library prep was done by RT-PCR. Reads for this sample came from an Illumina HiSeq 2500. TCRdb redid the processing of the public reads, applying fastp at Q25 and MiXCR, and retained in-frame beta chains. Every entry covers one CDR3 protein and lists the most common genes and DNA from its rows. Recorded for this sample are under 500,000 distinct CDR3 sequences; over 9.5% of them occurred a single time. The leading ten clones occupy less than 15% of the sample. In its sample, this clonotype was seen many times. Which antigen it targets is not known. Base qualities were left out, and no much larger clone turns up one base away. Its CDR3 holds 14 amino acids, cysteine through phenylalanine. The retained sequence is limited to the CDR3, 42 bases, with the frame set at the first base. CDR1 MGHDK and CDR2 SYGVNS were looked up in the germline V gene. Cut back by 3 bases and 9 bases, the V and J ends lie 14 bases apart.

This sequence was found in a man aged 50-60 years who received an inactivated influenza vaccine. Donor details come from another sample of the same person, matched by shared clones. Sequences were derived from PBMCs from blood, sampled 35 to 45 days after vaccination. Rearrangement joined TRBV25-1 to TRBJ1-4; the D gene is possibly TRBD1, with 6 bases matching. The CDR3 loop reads CASSDPGQRQKLFF. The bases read TGTGCCAGCAGTGATCCCGGACAGCGCCAAAAACTGTTTTTT. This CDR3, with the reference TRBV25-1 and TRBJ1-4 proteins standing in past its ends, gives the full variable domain EADIYQTPRYLVIGTGKKITLECSQTMGHDKMYWYQQDPGMELHLIHYSYGVNSTEKGDLSSESTVSRIRTEHFPLTLESARPSHTSQYLCASSDPGQRQKLFFGSGTQLSVL.